Below are 25 T cell receptor beta chains sequenced from a single sample in a study of blood T cells in healthy people across ages. Then a second PCR, running about 6 to 12 cycles, was carried out with a sample-barcoded 5' primer and a J-beta primer mix. In TCRdb, the 5' RACE reads were re-called with MiXCR into one record per CDR3 protein. The sample carries some 1.4 million distinct CDR3 sequences, approximately 40% recorded once. Sequencing was carried out using blood. These receptor sequences come from a woman aged 18-29 years in good health.

Notes on this clonotype: Possible read error: a much larger clone is one base away. V is TRBV20-1 and J is TRBJ2-7, with TRBD1 matching 8 bases. This CDR3 contains 13 residues. The germline V gene has CDR1 DFQATT and CDR2 SNEGSKA (reference sequence). Losses at the gene ends were 6 bases for V and 0 bases for J; bases not matched to a gene: 4. The CDR3 loop is CSASRGRSYEQYF. The CDR3 DNA reads as TGCAGTGCAAGCAGGGGGCGCTCCTACGAGCAGTACTTC.

The V gene is TRBV7-2, the J gene TRBJ2-1; TRBD2 is a possible D gene (7 bases). The germline V gene has CDR1 SGHTA and CDR2 FQGNSA. The CDR3 contains 16 residues. Trimming stripped 2 bases from V and 8 bases from J, with 19 bases between. As DNA, the CDR3 is TGTGCCAGCAGCTTAATTGCATCGGGGGCGGGAGATGAGCAGTTCTTC. Translating gives CASSLIASGAGDEQFF.

The rearrangement uses TRBV7-9 and TRBJ2-1, with a possible D match to TRBD1 (6 bases). Per the germline V gene, CDR1 is SEHNR and CDR2 is FQNEAQ (reference sequence). Trimming left V 2 bases short and J 3 bases short, with 17 bases between. CDR3 length: 17 amino acids. The DNA of the CDR3 is TGTGCCAGCAGCTTATCGTTTCTGGACAGAGGCTACAATGAGCAGTTCTTC. This codes for CASSLSFLDRGYNEQFF.

This clonotype was seen a single time. CDR3 nucleotide sequence: TGTGCCATCAGTGGGGATGCGAGTGAAAAACTGTTTTTT. Its protein is CAISGDASEKLFF. This chain uses TRBV10-3 with TRBJ1-4; no clear D gene. The CDR3 sequence is 13 residues long. CDR1 is ENHRY, CDR2 SYGVKD, per germline. Trimming pared 4 bases from V and 7 bases from J, leaving 10 bases between.

The genes are TRBV5-6 and TRBJ2-3, with D possibly being TRBD2 (6 bases). This CDR3 spans 16 amino acids. With 5 bases removed from V and 4 bases from J, the gap between germline ends came to 20 bases. Germline lookup yields CDR1 SGHDT and CDR2 YYEEEE. CDR3 nucleotide sequence: TGTGCCAGCAGTCGGGCCGGAGGGATTAAGGCAGATACGCAGTATTTT. Its translation is CASSRAGGIKADTQYF.

The rearrangement links TRBV2 to TRBJ1-3; a possible D gene is TRBD1 (5 bases). V was pared by 2 bases and J by 9 bases, with 26 bases between. The CDR3 is made up of 18 amino acids. Germline CDR1 SNHLY, CDR2 FYNNEI. Written as DNA, the CDR3 is TGTGCCAGCAGTGAAAGAGGGGCGGAGGGTATAATGGAGGTCACCATATATTTT. Protein product: CASSERGAEGIMEVTIYF.

This chain joins TRBV12-3 or TRBV12-4 and TRBJ2-2; the D gene is possibly TRBD2 (6 bases). Trimming left V 6 bases short and J 8 bases short, with 19 bases between. The CDR3 is made up of 15 amino acids. DNA for the CDR3: TGTGCCAGCAGCCCCCGCAGCCTGGAGGGTGGGGAGCTGTTTTTT. Protein sequence: CASSPRSLEGGELFF.

The chain is built from TRBV20-1 and TRBJ1-4, with D hard to call. V lost 3 bases and J 4 bases, leaving 12 bases between the germline ends. The CDR3 consists of 14 residues. The germline CDR1 and CDR2 sequences are DFQATT and SNEGSKA (reference sequence). The CDR3, as DNA: TGCAGTGCTAGTGTCCGGGGAGGTAATGAAAAACTGTTTTTT. It encodes CSASVRGGNEKLFF.

On this clonotype: One end of the junction is discordant with germline, which a read error may explain. The rearrangement links TRBV7-2 to TRBJ2-7; 8 nucleotides align to TRBD2. CDR1 is SGHTA and CDR2 is FQGNSA in the germline V gene. This CDR3 region has 13 residues. CDR3 amino acids: CASSPGLAYERYF. For the CDR3, the DNA is TGTGCCAGCAGCCCTGGACTAGCCTACGAGCGGTACTTC.

The rearrangement links TRBV20-1 to TRBJ1-3; D might be TRBD1 (5 bases). V shed 5 bases and J shed 4 bases, with 18 bases lying between them. From germline, CDR1 is DFQATT and CDR2 SNEGSKA (reference sequence). There are 15 residues in the CDR3. The CDR3 DNA follows: TGCAGTGCTTCTCAAACCCAGGGCCCGGGAAACACCATATATTTT. This codes for CSASQTQGPGNTIYF.

V gene TRBV12-3 or TRBV12-4 combines with J gene TRBJ2-1; D gene ambiguous. V lost 5 bases and J 10 bases, leaving 9 bases between the germline ends. There are 11 residues in the CDR3. CDR3 in amino acids: CASSRSREQFF. For the CDR3, the DNA is TGTGCCAGCAGTCGGTCCAGAGAGCAGTTCTTC.

The chain carries TRBV4-1 and TRBJ2-3; 13 bases agree with TRBD2. Germline V CDR1 and CDR2: MGHRA, YSYEKL. The CDR3 contains 16 residues. Germline trimming cut 3 bases from V and 4 bases from J; bases unmatched to any gene: 4. CDR3 in amino acids: CASSQSTSGGADTQYF. The DNA of the CDR3 is TGCGCCAGCAGCCAGTCCACTAGCGGGGGGGCAGATACGCAGTATTTT.

The V gene is TRBV5-1, the J gene TRBJ2-7; D remains ambiguous. Germline loops: CDR1 SGHRS, CDR2 YFSETQ. V shed 8 bases and J shed 3 bases, with 12 bases lying between them. The CDR3 covers 12 residues. DNA of the CDR3: TGCGCCAGTACTGACATCAACTACGAGCAGTACTTC. Its protein is CASTDINYEQYF.

The chain carries TRBV30 and TRBJ2-2; D ambiguous. Germline V gives CDR1 GTSNPN, CDR2 SVGIG (reference sequence). Trimming removed 3 bases from V and 9 bases from J, with 11 bases in between. The CDR3 spans 12 residues. CDR3 in DNA: TGTGCCTGGAGGGGCCAGTGGAGGGAGCTGTTTTTT. It encodes CAWRGQWRELFF.

The table lists this clonotype with a count of one. This chain connects TRBV7-9 to TRBJ2-1, with D hard to call. Germline loops: CDR1 SEHNR, CDR2 FQNEAQ (reference sequence). V gave up 6 bases and J gave up 4 bases, with 13 bases separating them. CDR3 length equals 14 residues. The CDR3 DNA sequence: TGTGCCAGCAGTTCCTACCTTCAGTACAATGAGCAGTTCTTC. Translating gives CASSSYLQYNEQFF.

In its sample, this clonotype was seen a few times. V usage is TRBV27 and J usage is TRBJ2-7, with D possibly being TRBD1 (5 bases). The CDR3 totals 13 residues. From germline, CDR1 is MNHEY and CDR2 SMNVEV (reference sequence). Trimming left V 8 bases short and J 7 bases short, with 18 bases between. CDR3: CASGRPREREQYF. The CDR3, as DNA: TGTGCCAGCGGACGGCCCAGGGAAAGAGAGCAGTACTTC.

This sequence joins TRBV9 and TRBJ2-3; D is undetermined. The CDR3 loop spans 16 amino acids. Germline V gives CDR1 SGDLS, CDR2 YYNGEE. Deletions cut 0 bases from V and 2 bases from J, with 13 bases between. The CDR3 nucleotides read TGTGCCAGCAGCGTAGGTGGCGGCCCTCTCACAGATACGCAGTATTTT. As protein: CASSVGGGPLTDTQYF.

The gene calls are TRBV4-1 and TRBJ2-1, with D tentatively TRBD2 (6 bases). CDR1 and CDR2 (germline): MGHRA, YSYEKL. There are 15 residues in the CDR3. The V and J ends lost 1 base and 2 bases respectively, with 9 bases between them. In DNA, the CDR3 is TGCGCCAGCAGCCAAGTGGCGGGACCCTACAATGAGCAGTTCTTC. Amino acid sequence: CASSQVAGPYNEQFF.

V and J are TRBV29-1 and TRBJ2-3, with 9 bases identical to TRBD2. There are 17 residues in the CDR3. Trimming at V came to 2 bases and at J to 3 bases, leaving 12 bases not matched to a gene. CDR1 is SQVTM, CDR2 ANQGSEA, per germline. The CDR3 here is CSVEWGRSSGTTDTQYF. In DNA, the CDR3 is TGCAGCGTTGAATGGGGTAGATCTAGCGGGACAACAGATACGCAGTATTTT.

This clonotype was detected only a few times. The V call is TRBV10-2, the J call TRBJ2-1, with 10 nucleotides matching TRBD2. Trimming removed 7 bases from V and 9 bases from J; junction bases left unmatched: 15. Looked up from germline, CDR1 is WSHSY and CDR2 is SAAADI. The CDR3 length is 16 residues. Here the CDR3 DNA reads TGCGCCAGCAAAAGGACTAGCGGAGGGGAATCCGGTGAGCAGTTCTTC. It is translated as CASKRTSGGESGEQFF.

V gene TRBV3-1 combines with J gene TRBJ2-1; 9 bases map to TRBD2. Trimming at V came to 2 bases and at J to 9 bases, leaving 8 bases not matched to a gene. The CDR3 spans 15 residues. CDR1 is LGHDT and CDR2 is YNNKEL in the germline V gene (reference sequence). Here the CDR3 reads CASSQHGGRDSEQFF. The CDR3 DNA is TGTGCCAGCAGCCAACATGGCGGGAGGGATTCTGAGCAGTTCTTC.

This clonotype was seen a single time. This chain connects TRBV7-8 to TRBJ2-1, with D unclear. This CDR3 is built from 16 residues. V lost 0 bases and J lost 8, with 17 bases in between. Germline V gives CDR1 SGHVS, CDR2 FQNEAQ. The CDR3 region is CASSLASSWGRDEQFF. CDR3 nucleotide sequence: TGTGCCAGCAGCTTAGCGTCCTCTTGGGGTAGGGATGAGCAGTTCTTC.

This chain uses TRBV6-1 with TRBJ2-7; no reliable D call. Trimming shortened V by 6 bases and J by 9 bases, and 21 bases separated the two germline ends. Germline CDR1 MNHNS, CDR2 SASEGT. The CDR3 consists of 14 residues. The CDR3 DNA is TGTGCCAGCAGGGGTCATCATGGCCCCGTTGGGCAGTACTTC. This sequence encodes CASRGHHGPVGQYF.

At least ten counts were recorded for this clonotype. The chain combines TRBV7-9 with TRBJ1-2; 7 bases are a match to TRBD1. This CDR3 is built from 15 residues. V shed 3 bases, J shed 4 bases, and the junction held 8 bases outside the gene matches. Germline V CDR1 and CDR2: SEHNR, FQNEAQ (reference sequence). The DNA of the CDR3 is TGTGCCAGCAGCTTGGAACAGGGGTCGGTCTATGGCTACACCTTC. This sequence encodes CASSLEQGSVYGYTF.

This chain joins TRBV5-1 and TRBJ2-5; 10 nucleotides line up with TRBD1. V shed 0 bases and J 11 bases; nucleotides not matched to a gene: 10. Looked up from germline, CDR1 is SGHRS and CDR2 is YFSETQ. The CDR3 has 15 residues. The CDR3 DNA sequence: TGCGCCAGCAGCTTGGACCCGGGACAGGGGTCAGAGCAGTACTTC. It yields the protein CASSLDPGQGSEQYF.